The 14 T cell receptor beta chains below all came from one sample that was sequenced in a study of regulatory T cells in long-lasting Graves disease. Time point reported: newly diagnosed GD, antithyroid drugs for less than 3 months. From PBMCs, RNA was extracted and then used to make the TCR library. Through Arm-PCR of CDR3 regions and iRepertoire HTBI primers, TCR beta libraries were built. TCRdb redid the calling of the multiplex PCR reads with MiXCR, one entry per CDR3 protein. The sample shows fewer than 550,000 distinct CDR3 sequences, about 16% of them seen only once. This same sample was also taken into another study, of T cells in Graves' hyperthyroidism and ophthalmopathy.

Sequenced here: peripheral blood mononuclear cells (PBMCs), sampled at new diagnosis, from a patient treated with antithyroid drugs. Receptor source: a woman aged 35 to 60 with Graves disease.

As concerns this clonotype: A much larger clone differs from this one at a single base, so this may be a read error. The chain employs TRBV9 and TRBJ1-5, with D uncertain. The CDR3 is 15 amino acids. V gave up 0 bases and J gave up 2 bases, with 9 bases separating them. CDR1 and CDR2 from the germline V gene are SGDLS and YYNGEE. CDR3 sequence: CASSVVILGNQPQHF. CDR3 sequence (DNA): TGTGCCAGCAGCGTAGTCATCCTGGGCAATCAGCCCCAGCATTTT.

The rearrangement joins TRBV30 to TRBJ2-3; D is ambiguous. The DNA end lines up better with TRBJ2-1; the J call may be wrong. This CDR3 comprises 11 residues. The V gene's germline CDR1 is GTSNPN and CDR2 SVGIG (reference sequence). As DNA, the CDR3 is TGTGCCTGGAGCGTCACGTTTGGGCAGTTCTTC. Translating gives CAWSVTFGQFF.

This clonotype was detected a few times. V usage is TRBV9 and J usage is TRBJ2-1; possible D gene TRBD2, 5 bases. Germline CDR1 is SGDLS and CDR2 is YYNGEE. The CDR3 extends over 12 amino acids. Trimming took off 4 bases at V and 9 bases at J, with 11 bases between the two ends. The DNA for the CDR3 is TGTGCCAGCAGCCCACCTAGCACTGAGCAGTTCTTC. Encoded protein: CASSPPSTEQFF.

At least ten counts were recorded for this clonotype. The chain is built from TRBV12-3 or TRBV12-4 and TRBJ1-4, with D possibly matching TRBD1 (6 bases). V was pared by 5 bases and J by 5 bases, with 15 bases between. This CDR3 has 15 residues. The CDR3 reads CASSLKTGGNEKLFF. The CDR3 DNA follows: TGTGCCAGCAGTCTAAAGACAGGCGGAAATGAAAAACTGTTTTTT.

The V call is TRBV10-3, the J call TRBJ2-5; TRBD2 agrees at 9 bases. CDR1 is ENHRY, CDR2 SYGVKD, per germline. V lost 2 bases to trimming and J lost 5 bases; unmatched junction nucleotides: 12. This CDR3 region has 17 residues. CDR3 nucleotides: TGTGCCATCAGTGAGCCGGCCCATAGCGGGGGTGGGGAGACCCAGTACTTC. Its translation is CAISEPAHSGGGETQYF.

The chain carries TRBV30 and TRBJ1-2, with a tentative D call TRBD1 (6 bases). The CDR3 spans 13 residues. The germline CDR1 and CDR2 sequences are GTSNPN and SVGIG (reference sequence). The ends were cut back, 5 bases at V and 2 bases at J, with 12 bases in the middle. This chain's CDR3 is CAWRTAGNYGYTF. CDR3 sequence (DNA): TGTGCCTGGCGGACAGCTGGGAACTATGGCTACACCTTC.

This clonotype has ten or more counts. This sequence joins TRBV7-9 and TRBJ2-1; no clear D gene. In germline, CDR1 is SEHNR, CDR2 FQNEAQ (reference sequence). The CDR3 sequence is 12 residues long. V shed 5 bases and J shed 10 bases, with 12 bases lying between them. The DNA of the CDR3 is TGTGCCAGCAGCCTACTGGCCCCCGAGCAGTTCTTC. This codes for CASSLLAPEQFF.

Ten or more counts support this clonotype. This sequence joins TRBV12-3 or TRBV12-4 and TRBJ2-3; D remains unclear. The CDR3 extends over 14 amino acids. The germline V and J ends were trimmed by 5 bases and 3 bases, with 12 bases remaining between them. CDR3 protein: CASSDKVKTDTQYF. CDR3 coding DNA: TGTGCCAGCAGTGACAAGGTCAAGACAGATACGCAGTATTTT.

This chain links TRBV18 with TRBJ1-1; weak D call: TRBD1 (5 bases). Germline loops: CDR1 KGHSH, CDR2 LQKENI. The CDR3 consists of 15 residues. The germline V and J ends were trimmed by 2 bases and 4 bases, with 14 bases remaining between them. This CDR3 reads CASSPRGWEGTEAFF. The CDR3 nucleotides are TGTGCCAGCTCACCAAGGGGTTGGGAGGGCACTGAAGCTTTCTTT.

The chain is built from TRBV19 and TRBJ2-1; D unclear. The germline V and J ends were trimmed by 3 bases and 5 bases, with 11 bases remaining between them. The CDR3 extends over 14 amino acids. In germline, CDR1 is LNHDA, CDR2 SQIVND (reference sequence). In DNA form, the CDR3 reads TGTGCCAGTAGTATTCGACACGAAAACAATGAGCAGTTCTTC. As protein: CASSIRHENNEQFF.

The chain is built from TRBV5-1 and TRBJ2-5; TRBD2 matches 9 bases. CDR1 and CDR2 from the germline V gene are SGHRS and YFSETQ. The CDR3 runs 16 residues. The V gene end was trimmed by 1 base and the J gene end by 3 bases; junction bases not matched to a gene: 7. This CDR3 reads CASSLWGGGAEETQYF. In DNA form, the CDR3 reads TGCGCCAGCAGCTTGTGGGGCGGGGGGGCTGAAGAGACCCAGTACTTC.

The chain is built from TRBV6-1 and TRBJ1-3; D gene ambiguous. The germline CDR1 and CDR2 sequences are MNHNS and SASEGT. This CDR3 is 15 amino acids long. The ends were cut back, 0 bases at V and 0 bases at J, with 6 bases in the middle. Written as DNA, the CDR3 is TGTGCCAGCAGTGAAGCCAGTTCCTCTGGAAACACCATATATTTT. This codes for CASSEASSSGNTIYF.

At least ten counts were recorded for this clonotype. The chain carries TRBV12-3 or TRBV12-4 and TRBJ2-1; the D call may be TRBD1 or TRBD2 (5 bases each). V dropped 5 bases and J dropped 10 bases, with 15 bases sitting between them. The CDR3 contains 13 residues. CDR3 in DNA: TGTGCCAGCAGTGGGAGAGGGGCCGGGGAGCAGTTCTTC. This sequence encodes CASSGRGAGEQFF.

This clonotype was detected many times. The gene calls are TRBV11-2 and TRBJ2-7; D perhaps matches TRBD2 (5 bases). The germline V gene encodes CDR1 SGHAT and CDR2 FQNNGV. The CDR3 is 12 amino acids. Trimming took off 5 bases at V and 2 bases at J, with 7 bases between the two ends. The CDR3 DNA follows: TGTGCCAGCAGCCTAGCCCCCTACGAGCAGTACTTC. The encoded protein is CASSLAPYEQYF.